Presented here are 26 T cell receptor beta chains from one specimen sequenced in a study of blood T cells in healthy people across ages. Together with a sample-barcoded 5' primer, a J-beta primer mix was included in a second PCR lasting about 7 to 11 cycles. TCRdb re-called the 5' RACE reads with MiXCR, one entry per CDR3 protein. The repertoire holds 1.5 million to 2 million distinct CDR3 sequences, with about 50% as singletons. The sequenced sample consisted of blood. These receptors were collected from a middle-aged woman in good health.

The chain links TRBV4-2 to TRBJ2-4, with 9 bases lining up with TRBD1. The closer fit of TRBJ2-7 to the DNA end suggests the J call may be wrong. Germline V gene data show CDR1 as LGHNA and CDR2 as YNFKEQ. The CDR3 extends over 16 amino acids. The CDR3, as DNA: TGTGCCAGCAGCCAAGCTTCAGGACAGGGGATCTACGAGCAGTACTTC. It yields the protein CASSQASGQGIYEQYF.

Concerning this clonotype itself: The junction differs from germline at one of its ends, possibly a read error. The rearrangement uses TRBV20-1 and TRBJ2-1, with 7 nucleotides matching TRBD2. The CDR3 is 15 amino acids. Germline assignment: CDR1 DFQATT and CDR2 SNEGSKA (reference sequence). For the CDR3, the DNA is TGCAGTGCTAACTACCCTAGCGGCCCCTACAAGGAGCAGTTCTTC. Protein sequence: CSANYPSGPYKEQFF.

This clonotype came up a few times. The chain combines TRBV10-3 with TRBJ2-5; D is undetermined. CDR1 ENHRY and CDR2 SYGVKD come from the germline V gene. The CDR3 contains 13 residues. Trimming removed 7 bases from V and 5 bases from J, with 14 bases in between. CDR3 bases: TGTGCCATCACGCGAGATCCCACGGAGACCCAGTACTTC. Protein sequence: CAITRDPTETQYF.

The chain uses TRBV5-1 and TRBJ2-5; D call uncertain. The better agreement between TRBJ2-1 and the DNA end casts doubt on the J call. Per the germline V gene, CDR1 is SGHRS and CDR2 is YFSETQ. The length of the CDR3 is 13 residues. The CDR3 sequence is CASSLGSQETQFF. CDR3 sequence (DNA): TGCGCCAGCAGCTTGGGTAGCCAAGAGACCCAGTTCTTC.

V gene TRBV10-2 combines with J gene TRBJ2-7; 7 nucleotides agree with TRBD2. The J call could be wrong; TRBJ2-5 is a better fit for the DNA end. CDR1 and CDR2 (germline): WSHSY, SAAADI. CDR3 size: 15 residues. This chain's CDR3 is CASSLGLAEFETQYF. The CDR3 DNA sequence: TGCGCCAGCAGTTTGGGCCTAGCGGAGTTCGAGACCCAGTACTTC.

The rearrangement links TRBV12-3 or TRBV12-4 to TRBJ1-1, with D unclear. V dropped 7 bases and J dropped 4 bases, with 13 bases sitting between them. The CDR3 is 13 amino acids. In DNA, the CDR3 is TGTGCCAGCAAGAGGAGCCTGGGCACTGAAGCTTTCTTT. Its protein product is CASKRSLGTEAFF.

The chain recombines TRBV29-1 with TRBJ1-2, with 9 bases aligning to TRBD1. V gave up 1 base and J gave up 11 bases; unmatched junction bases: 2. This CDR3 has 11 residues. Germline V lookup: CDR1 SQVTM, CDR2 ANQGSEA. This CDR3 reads CSVEGTGAYTF. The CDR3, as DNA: TGCAGCGTTGAAGGGACAGGGGCGTACACCTTC.

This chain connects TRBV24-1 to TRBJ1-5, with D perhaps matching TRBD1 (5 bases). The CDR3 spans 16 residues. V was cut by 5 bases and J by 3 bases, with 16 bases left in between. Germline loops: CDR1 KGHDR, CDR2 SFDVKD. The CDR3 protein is CATSGQGAADNQPQHF. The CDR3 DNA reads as TGTGCCACCAGTGGGCAGGGTGCGGCGGACAATCAGCCCCAGCATTTT.

This chain's CDR3 is CSARLNRGPETQYF. The DNA of the CDR3 is TGCAGTGCTAGGCTGAACAGGGGGCCAGAGACCCAGTACTTC. The V and J genes are TRBV20-1 and TRBJ2-5, with 9 nucleotides matching TRBD1. Germline assignment: CDR1 DFQATT and CDR2 SNEGSKA (reference sequence). The CDR3 runs to 14 residues. V dropped 3 bases and J dropped 4; count of bases not matched to a gene: 6.

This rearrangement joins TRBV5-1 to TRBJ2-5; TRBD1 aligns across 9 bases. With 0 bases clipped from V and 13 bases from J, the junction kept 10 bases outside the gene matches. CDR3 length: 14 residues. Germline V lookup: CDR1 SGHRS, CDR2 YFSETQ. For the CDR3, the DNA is TGCGCCAGCAGCTTGGATTCAGGGGGACAGGGTTCGTACTTC. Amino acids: CASSLDSGGQGSYF. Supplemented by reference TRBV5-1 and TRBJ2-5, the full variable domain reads KAGVTQTPRYLIKTRGQQVTLSCSPISGHRSVSWYQQTPGQGLQFLFEYFSETQRNKGNFPGRFSGRQFSNSRSEMNVSTLELGDSALYLCASSLDSGGQGSYFGPGTRLLVL.

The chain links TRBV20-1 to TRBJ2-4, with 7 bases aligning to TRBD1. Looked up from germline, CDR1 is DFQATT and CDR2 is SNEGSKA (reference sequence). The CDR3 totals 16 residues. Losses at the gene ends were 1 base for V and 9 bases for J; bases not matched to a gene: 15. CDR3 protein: CSARGAAGGQLSIQYF. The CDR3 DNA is TGCAGTGCTAGAGGCGCCGCAGGGGGACAGCTAAGCATTCAGTACTTC.

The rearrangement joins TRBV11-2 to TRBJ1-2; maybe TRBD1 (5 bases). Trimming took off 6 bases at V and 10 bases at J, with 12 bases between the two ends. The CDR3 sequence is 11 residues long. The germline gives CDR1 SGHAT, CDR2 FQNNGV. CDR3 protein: CASSPRGDYTF. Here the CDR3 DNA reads TGTGCCAGCAGTCCCCGGGGGGACTACACCTTC.

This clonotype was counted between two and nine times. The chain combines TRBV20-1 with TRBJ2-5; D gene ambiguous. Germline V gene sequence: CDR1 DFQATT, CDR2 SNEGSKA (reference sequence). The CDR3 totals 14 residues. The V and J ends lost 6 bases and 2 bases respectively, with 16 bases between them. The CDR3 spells CSAQDPKRQETQYF. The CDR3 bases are TGCAGTGCCCAGGACCCCAAGCGACAAGAGACCCAGTACTTC.

The CDR3 here is CASSQPTSSSYNEQFF. CDR3 sequence (DNA): TGCGCCAGCAGCCAACCGACTAGCAGCTCCTACAATGAGCAGTTCTTC. This chain joins TRBV4-1 and TRBJ2-1, with TRBD2 matching 7 bases. The V gene's germline CDR1 is MGHRA and CDR2 YSYEKL. The CDR3 consists of 16 residues. The V gene end was trimmed by 2 bases and the J gene end by 0 bases; junction bases not matched to a gene: 4.

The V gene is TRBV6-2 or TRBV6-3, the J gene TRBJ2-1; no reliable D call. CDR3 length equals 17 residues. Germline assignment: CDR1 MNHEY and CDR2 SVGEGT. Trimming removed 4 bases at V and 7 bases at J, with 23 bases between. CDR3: CASSFLRTATSENEQFF. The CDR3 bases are TGTGCCAGCAGTTTCCTTCGGACCGCCACCTCAGAGAATGAGCAGTTCTTC.

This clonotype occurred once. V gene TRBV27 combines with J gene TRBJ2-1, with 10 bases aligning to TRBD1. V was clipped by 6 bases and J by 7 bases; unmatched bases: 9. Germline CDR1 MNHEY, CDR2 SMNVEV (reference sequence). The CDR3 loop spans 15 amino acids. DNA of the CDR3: TGTGCCAGCAGCCCTGGGACAGGGGTGATGAATGAGCAGTTCTTC. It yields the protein CASSPGTGVMNEQFF.

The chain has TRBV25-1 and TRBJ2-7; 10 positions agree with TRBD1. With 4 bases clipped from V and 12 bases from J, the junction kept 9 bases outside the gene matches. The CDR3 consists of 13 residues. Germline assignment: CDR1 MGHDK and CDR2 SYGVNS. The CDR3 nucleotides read TGTGCCAGCAGTGGGTCCGGGACAGGGGTAGTGTACTTC. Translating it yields CASSGSGTGVVYF.

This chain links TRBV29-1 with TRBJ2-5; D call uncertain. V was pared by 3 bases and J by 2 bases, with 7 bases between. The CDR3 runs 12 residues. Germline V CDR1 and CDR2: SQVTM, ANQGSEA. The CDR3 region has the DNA TGCAGCGTTGATTCTCAGCAAGAGACCCAGTACTTC. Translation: CSVDSQQETQYF.

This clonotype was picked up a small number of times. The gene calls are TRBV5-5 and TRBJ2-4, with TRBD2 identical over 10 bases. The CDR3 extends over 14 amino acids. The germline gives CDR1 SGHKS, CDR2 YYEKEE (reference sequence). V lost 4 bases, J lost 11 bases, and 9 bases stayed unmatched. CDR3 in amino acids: CASSRNLAGDFQYF. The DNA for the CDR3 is TGTGCCAGCAGCCGGAATCTAGCGGGGGACTTTCAGTACTTC.

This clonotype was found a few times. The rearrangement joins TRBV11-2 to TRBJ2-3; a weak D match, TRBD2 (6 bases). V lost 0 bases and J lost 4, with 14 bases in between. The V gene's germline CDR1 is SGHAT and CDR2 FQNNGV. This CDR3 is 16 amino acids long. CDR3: CASSLDRDSGADTQYF. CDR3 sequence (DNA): TGTGCCAGCAGCTTAGATCGGGACTCCGGCGCAGATACGCAGTATTTT.

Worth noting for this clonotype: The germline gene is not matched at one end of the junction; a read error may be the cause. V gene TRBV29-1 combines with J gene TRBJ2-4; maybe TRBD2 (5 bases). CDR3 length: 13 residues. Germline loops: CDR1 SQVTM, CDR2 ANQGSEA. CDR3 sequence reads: CSVDGVGGETQCF. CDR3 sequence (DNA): TGCAGCGTTGACGGGGTAGGCGGAGAGACCCAGTGCTTC.

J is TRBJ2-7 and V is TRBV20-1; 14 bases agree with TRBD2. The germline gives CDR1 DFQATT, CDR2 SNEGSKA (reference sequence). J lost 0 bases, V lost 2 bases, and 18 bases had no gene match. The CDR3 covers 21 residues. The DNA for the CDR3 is TGCAGTGCTAGACCCAGGACTAGCGGGGGGCCTCCCCCCCTCAGCTCCTACGAGCAGTACTTC. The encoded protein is CSARPRTSGGPPPLSSYEQYF.

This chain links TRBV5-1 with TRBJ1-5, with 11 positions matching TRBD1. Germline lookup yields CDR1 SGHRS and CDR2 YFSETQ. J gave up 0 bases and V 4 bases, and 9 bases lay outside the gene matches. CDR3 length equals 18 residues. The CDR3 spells CASSPGTGGGNSNQPQHF. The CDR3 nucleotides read TGCGCCAGCAGCCCCGGGACAGGGGGTGGCAATAGCAATCAGCCCCAGCATTTT.

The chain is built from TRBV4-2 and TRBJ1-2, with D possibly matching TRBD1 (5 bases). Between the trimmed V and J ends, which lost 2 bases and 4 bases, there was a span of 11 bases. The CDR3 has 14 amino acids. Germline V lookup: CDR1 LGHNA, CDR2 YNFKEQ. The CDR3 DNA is TGTGCCAGCAGCCAACTTAGGGACGTCTATGGCTACACCTTC. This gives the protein CASSQLRDVYGYTF.

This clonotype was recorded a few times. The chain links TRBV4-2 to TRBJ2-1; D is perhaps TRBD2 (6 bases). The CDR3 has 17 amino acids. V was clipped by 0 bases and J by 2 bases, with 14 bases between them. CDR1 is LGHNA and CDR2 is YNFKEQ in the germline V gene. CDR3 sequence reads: CASSQEGRGFAYNEQFF. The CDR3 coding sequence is TGTGCCAGCAGCCAAGAAGGACGGGGGTTCGCCTACAATGAGCAGTTCTTC.

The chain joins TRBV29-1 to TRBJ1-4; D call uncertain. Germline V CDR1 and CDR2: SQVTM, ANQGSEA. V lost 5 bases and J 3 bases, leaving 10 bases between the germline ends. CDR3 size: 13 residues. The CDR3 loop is CSVLGSSNEKLFF. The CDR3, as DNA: TGCAGCGTTCTGGGCAGCTCTAATGAAAAACTGTTTTTT.